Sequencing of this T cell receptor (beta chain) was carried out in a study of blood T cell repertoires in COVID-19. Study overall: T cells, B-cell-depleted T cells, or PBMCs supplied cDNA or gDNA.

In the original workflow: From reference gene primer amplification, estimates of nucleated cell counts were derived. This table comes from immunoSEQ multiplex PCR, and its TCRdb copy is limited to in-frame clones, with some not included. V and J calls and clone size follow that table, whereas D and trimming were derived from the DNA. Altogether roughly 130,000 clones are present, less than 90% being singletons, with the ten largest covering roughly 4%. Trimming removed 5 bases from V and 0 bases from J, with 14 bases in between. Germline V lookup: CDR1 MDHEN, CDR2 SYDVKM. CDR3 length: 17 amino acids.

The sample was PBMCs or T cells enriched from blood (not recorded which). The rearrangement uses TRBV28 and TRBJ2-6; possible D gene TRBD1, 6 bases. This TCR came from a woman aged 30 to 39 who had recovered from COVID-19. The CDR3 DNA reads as TGTGCCAGCAGTGGGCCGACAGGCTTCTCTGGGGCCAACGTCCTGACTTTC. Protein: CASSGPTGFSGANVLTF.